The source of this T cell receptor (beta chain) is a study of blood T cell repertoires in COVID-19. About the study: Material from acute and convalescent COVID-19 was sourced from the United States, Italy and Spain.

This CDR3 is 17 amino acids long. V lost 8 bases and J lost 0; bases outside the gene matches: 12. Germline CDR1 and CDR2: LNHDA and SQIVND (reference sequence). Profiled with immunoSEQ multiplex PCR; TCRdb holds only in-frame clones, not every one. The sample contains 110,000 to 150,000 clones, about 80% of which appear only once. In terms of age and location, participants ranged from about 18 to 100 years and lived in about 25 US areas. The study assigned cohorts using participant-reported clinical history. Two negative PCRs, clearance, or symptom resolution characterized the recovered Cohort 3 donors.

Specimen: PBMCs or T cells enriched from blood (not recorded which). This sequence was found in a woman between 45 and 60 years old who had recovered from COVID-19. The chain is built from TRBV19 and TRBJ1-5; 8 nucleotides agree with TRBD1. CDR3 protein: CASGHGTGPYSNQPQHF. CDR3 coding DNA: TGTGCCAGTGGTCACGGGACAGGACCTTATAGCAATCAGCCCCAGCATTTT.